These 22 T cell receptor beta chains were sequenced from one sample in a study of T cell responses to AZD1222 COVID-19 vaccine. Profiling relied on immunoSEQ multiplex PCR, and the TCRdb table lists in-frame clones only, not all of them. The table lists roughly 270,000 clones, around 92% of them singletons. Here the sequenced sample was peripheral blood, taken 28 days after the second AZD1222 dose. The source is an adult who received the AZD1222 COVID-19 vaccine.

The V gene is TRBV7-3, the J gene TRBJ2-5; D possibly uses TRBD1 or TRBD2 (5 bases each). Trimming pared 8 bases from V and 1 base from J, leaving 14 bases between. The germline CDR1 and CDR2 sequences are SGHTA and FQGTGA. CDR3 size: 14 residues. The CDR3 nucleotides read TGTGCCAGCGATGCAGGGACCACCCAAGAGACCCAGTACTTC. Translating it yields CASDAGTTQETQYF.

Points on this clone: The sample has other DNA sequences that encode this CDR3 too. The chain carries TRBV5-4 and TRBJ2-1, with TRBD1 as a possible D gene (6 bases). The CDR3 runs 12 residues. The ends were cut back, 3 bases at V and 6 bases at J, with 7 bases in the middle. Germline CDR1 reads SGHNT; CDR2 reads YYREEE (reference sequence). The chain's CDR3 is CASSSQGNEQFF. The CDR3 nucleotides read TGTGCCAGCAGCTCACAGGGCAATGAGCAGTTCTTC.

This chain connects TRBV12-5 to TRBJ1-2; possibly TRBD1 for D (5 bases). The V end was cut by 5 bases, the J end by 2 bases, with 12 bases between. Germline CDR1 and CDR2: LGHNT and FRNRAP. The CDR3 is 14 amino acids. The CDR3 bases are TGTGCTAGTGGTCAAACAGGTACCAACTATGGCTACACCTTC. Its protein product is CASGQTGTNYGYTF. Full variable domain (remainder filled in from reference TRBV12-5 and TRBJ1-2): DARVTQTPRHKVTEMGQEVTMRCQPILGHNTVFWYRQTMMQGLELLAYFRNRAPLDDSGMPKDRFSAEMPDATLATLKIQPSEPRDSAVYFCASGQTGTNYGYTFGSGTRLTVV.

The V gene is TRBV2, the J gene TRBJ2-5, with D hard to call. Germline CDR1 reads SNHLY; CDR2 reads FYNNEI. The CDR3 extends over 12 amino acids. V was shortened by 3 bases and J by 7 bases, with 9 bases between the two germline ends. The CDR3 DNA follows: TGTGCCAGCAGTGACTTATTTGGGACCCAGTACTTC. Its translation: CASSDLFGTQYF.

The chain carries TRBV23-1 and TRBJ1-2; 12 bases are shared with TRBD1. TRBV23-1 falls under the ORF class, with uncertain function. J gave up 3 bases and V 0 bases, and 5 bases lay outside the gene matches. The CDR3 runs to 17 residues. CDR3 sequence (DNA): TGCGCCAGCAGTCAATCGGGGACAGGGGGCAACGACTATGGCTACACCTTC. Its protein product is CASSQSGTGGNDYGYTF.

This clone was seen just once. This rearrangement joins TRBV30 to TRBJ2-6; TRBD1 aligns across 9 bases. The V gene end was trimmed by 0 bases and the J gene end by 0 bases; junction bases not matched to a gene: 9. CDR3 length: 19 residues. CDR1 and CDR2 (germline): GTSNPN, SVGIG (reference sequence). CDR3 protein: CAWSVGLGQGVSGANVLTF. For the CDR3, the DNA is TGTGCCTGGAGTGTAGGGCTGGGACAGGGTGTCTCTGGGGCCAACGTCCTGACTTTC. The variable domain in full, with the rest retrieved from reference TRBV30 and TRBJ2-6, is SQTIHQWPATLVQPVGSPLSLECTVEGTSNPNLYWYRQAAGRGLQLLFYSVGIGQISSEVPQNLSASRPQDRQFILSSKKLLLSDSGFYLCAWSVGLGQGVSGANVLTFGAGSRLTVL.

The gene calls are TRBV18 and TRBJ1-2; D is uncertain. CDR3 size: 13 residues. The germline CDR1 and CDR2 sequences are KGHSH and LQKENI. V lost 2 bases and J lost 6, with 10 bases in between. This chain's CDR3 is CASSPEVEDGYTF. CDR3 sequence (DNA): TGTGCCAGCTCACCAGAAGTTGAAGATGGCTACACCTTC.

This chain joins TRBV15 and TRBJ2-7, with D uncertain. V was clipped by 0 bases and J by 0 bases, with 9 bases between them. CDR1 is LNHNV, CDR2 YYDKDF, per germline (reference sequence). This CDR3 has 15 amino acids. The CDR3 reads CATSRDFAASYEQYF. The CDR3 nucleotides are TGTGCCACCAGCAGAGATTTCGCAGCCTCCTACGAGCAGTACTTC.

The chain's CDR3 is CASSSTGVTEQYF. The CDR3 DNA reads TGTGCCAGCAGCTCCACAGGGGTCACGGAGCAGTACTTC. This chain connects TRBV7-3 to TRBJ2-7, with 7 nucleotides matching TRBD1. This CDR3 is 13 amino acids long. Germline CDR1 is SGHTA and CDR2 is FQGTGA. Trimming removed 4 bases from V and 7 bases from J; junction bases left unmatched: 7.

This clone appeared a single time. This chain connects TRBV15 to TRBJ1-2; TRBD1 is a possible D gene (5 bases). The CDR3 sequence is 14 residues long. CDR1 and CDR2 from the germline V gene are LNHNV and YYDKDF (reference sequence). Trimming shortened V by 4 bases and J by 6 bases, and 15 bases separated the two germline ends. The CDR3 spells CATSTSGPWDGYTF. CDR3 in DNA: TGTGCCACCAGCACATCGGGACCCTGGGATGGCTACACCTTC. The whole variable domain, remainder taken from reference TRBV15 and TRBJ1-2, is DAMVIQNPRYQVTQFGKPVTLSCSQTLNHNVMYWYQQKSSQAPKLLFHYYDKDFNNEADTPDNFQSRRPNTSFCFLDIRSPGLGDTAMYLCATSTSGPWDGYTFGSGTRLTVV.

The gene calls are TRBV7-8 and TRBJ1-5; 7 positions match TRBD1. Losses at the gene ends were 1 base for V and 1 base for J; bases not matched to a gene: 7. CDR3 length: 17 amino acids. Germline V CDR1 and CDR2: SGHVS, FQNEAQ. The CDR3 bases are TGTGCCAGCAGCTTAGATCCCCGGGACAGAAGCAATCAGCCCCAGCATTTT. Residues: CASSLDPRDRSNQPQHF. Full variable domain (missing parts from reference TRBV7-8 and TRBJ1-5): GAGVSQSPRYKVAKRGQDVALRCDPISGHVSLFWYQQALGQGPEFLTYFQNEAQLDKSGLPSDRFFAERPEGSVSTLKIQRTQQEDSAVYLCASSLDPRDRSNQPQHFGDGTRLSIL.

V usage is TRBV28 and J usage is TRBJ1-2, with 8 bases that match TRBD1. Germline V lookup: CDR1 MDHEN, CDR2 SYDVKM. Losses at the gene ends were 2 bases for V and 4 bases for J; bases not matched to a gene: 9. The CDR3 runs to 16 residues. The CDR3 nucleotides read TGTGCCAGCAGTTTAGAGACAGGGGCGGGTGGCTATGGCTACACCTTC. Encoded protein: CASSLETGAGGYGYTF.

The CDR3 DNA sequence: TGCGCCAGCAGCTTGGCCCAGGGGGGAAAACTGTTTTTT. It translates to CASSLAQGGKLFF. The chain employs TRBV5-1 and TRBJ1-4; 7 nucleotides match TRBD1. Per germline, CDR1 SGHRS and CDR2 YFSETQ. The trim removed 0 bases at V and 10 bases at J, leaving 3 bases unmatched. The CDR3 is 13 amino acids.

The V call is TRBV5-1, the J call TRBJ1-3; the match to TRBD1 covers 7 bases. CDR1 and CDR2 from the germline V gene are SGHRS and YFSETQ. V shed 3 bases, J shed 7 bases, and the junction held 7 bases outside the gene matches. The CDR3 has 14 residues. As DNA, the CDR3 is TGCGCCAGCAGCTCGACAGGGCGGGGGAACACCATATATTTT. Encoded protein: CASSSTGRGNTIYF.

The CDR3 loop reads CARAGTGNHKAFYEQYF. In DNA, the CDR3 is TGTGCCAGGGCCGGGACAGGGAACCATAAAGCCTTCTACGAGCAGTACTTC. V is TRBV28 and J is TRBJ2-7; 9 bases line up with TRBD1. The CDR3 runs to 17 residues. Germline CDR1 reads MDHEN; CDR2 reads SYDVKM. V lost 9 bases and J lost 3; bases outside the gene matches: 18.

CDR3 bases: TGTGCCAGCAGTCCTATAGCGGGTGAGACCCAGTACTTC. Translation gives CASSPIAGETQYF. This chain uses TRBV2 with TRBJ2-5, with 7 nucleotides matching TRBD2. CDR3 length: 13 residues. V dropped 5 bases and J dropped 5; count of bases not matched to a gene: 5. Germline loops: CDR1 SNHLY, CDR2 FYNNEI.

This clone occurred once. The rearrangement links TRBV7-3 to TRBJ1-6; D call uncertain. CDR3 size: 14 residues. Germline assignment: CDR1 SGHTA and CDR2 FQGTGA. Trimming left V 2 bases short and J 7 bases short, with 9 bases between. Here the CDR3 DNA reads TGTGCCAGCAGCTTAGGGCGGGTCAATTCACCCCTCCACTTT. Its translation: CASSLGRVNSPLHF.

V usage is TRBV7-2 and J usage is TRBJ2-2; perhaps TRBD2 as D (5 bases). The CDR3 has 18 amino acids. From germline, CDR1 is SGHTA and CDR2 FQGNSA. The ends were cut back, 5 bases at V and 0 bases at J, with 19 bases in the middle. The CDR3 DNA reads as TGTGCCAGCAGCCCCCAGTGGGCGGACTTTGCGAACACCGGGGAGCTGTTTTTT. As protein: CASSPQWADFANTGELFF.

The chain links TRBV6-6 to TRBJ2-2; D unresolved. This CDR3 contains 15 residues. Trimming left V 0 bases short and J 4 bases short, with 9 bases between. Germline V gene data show CDR1 as MNHNY and CDR2 as SVGAGI (reference sequence). This CDR3 reads CASSYSQSSTGELFF. The CDR3 bases are TGTGCCAGCAGTTACTCACAGTCGAGCACCGGGGAGCTGTTTTTT.

This sequence joins TRBV30 and TRBJ1-5; 7 bases line up with TRBD1. The CDR3 runs to 13 residues. V trimming: 5 bases; J trimming: 3 bases; junction bases outside the gene matches: 4. Germline V CDR1 and CDR2: GTSNPN, SVGIG (reference sequence). The CDR3 reads CAWQTGANQPQHF. In DNA form, the CDR3 reads TGTGCCTGGCAAACAGGGGCCAATCAGCCCCAGCATTTT. The full variable domain, rest sourced from reference TRBV30 and TRBJ1-5, is SQTIHQWPATLVQPVGSPLSLECTVEGTSNPNLYWYRQAAGRGLQLLFYSVGIGQISSEVPQNLSASRPQDRQFILSSKKLLLSDSGFYLCAWQTGANQPQHFGDGTRLSIL.

The chain combines TRBV12-3 or TRBV12-4 with TRBJ2-1; either TRBD1 or TRBD2 may supply D (5 bases each). The V end lost 7 bases, the J end lost 9 bases, and 10 bases lay between the germline ends. CDR3 length: 11 amino acids. The CDR3 DNA sequence: TGTGCCAGCACCCGGGACCTTGAGCAGTTCTTC. Its protein is CASTRDLEQFF.

The chain links TRBV4-1 to TRBJ1-2, with TRBD1 identical over 8 bases. J lost 0 bases, V lost 5 bases, and 5 bases had no gene match. The CDR3 contains 15 residues. CDR1 is MGHRA, CDR2 YSYEKL, per germline. CDR3 loop: CASSKTGAPNYGYTF. CDR3 bases: TGCGCCAGCAGCAAGACAGGGGCCCCTAACTATGGCTACACCTTC.